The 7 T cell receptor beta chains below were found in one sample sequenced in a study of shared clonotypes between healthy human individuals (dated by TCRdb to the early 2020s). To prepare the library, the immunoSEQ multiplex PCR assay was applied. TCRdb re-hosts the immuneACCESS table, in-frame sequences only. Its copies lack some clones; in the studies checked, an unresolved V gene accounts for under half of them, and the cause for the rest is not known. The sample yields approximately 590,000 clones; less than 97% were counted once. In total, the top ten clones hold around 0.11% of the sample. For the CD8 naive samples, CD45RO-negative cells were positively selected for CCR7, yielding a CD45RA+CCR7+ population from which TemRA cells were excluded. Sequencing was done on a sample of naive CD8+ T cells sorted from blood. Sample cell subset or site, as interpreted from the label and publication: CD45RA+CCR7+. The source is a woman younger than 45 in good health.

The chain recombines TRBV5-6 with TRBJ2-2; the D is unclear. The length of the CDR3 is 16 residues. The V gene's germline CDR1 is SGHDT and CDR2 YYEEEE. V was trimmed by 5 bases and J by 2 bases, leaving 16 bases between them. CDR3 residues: CASSSWRQKNTGELFF. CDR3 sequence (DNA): TGTGCCAGCAGTTCTTGGCGGCAGAAAAACACCGGGGAGCTGTTTTTT. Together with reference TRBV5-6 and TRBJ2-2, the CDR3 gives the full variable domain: DAGVTQSPTHLIKTRGQQVTLRCSPKSGHDTVSWYQQALGQGPQFIFQYYEEEERQRGNFPDRFSGHQFPNYSSELNVNALLLGDSALYLCASSSWRQKNTGELFFGEGSRLTVL.

CDR3 sequence (DNA): TGTGCCTTTCAGACGGTTGCGGGAGGCACAGATACGCAGTATTTT. Protein product: CAFQTVAGGTDTQYF. The V gene is TRBV30, the J gene TRBJ2-3, with 7 bases aligning to TRBD2. Trimming removed 7 bases from V and 1 base from J; junction bases left unmatched: 11. The CDR3 sequence is 15 residues long. Germline V lookup: CDR1 GTSNPN, CDR2 SVGIG (reference sequence).

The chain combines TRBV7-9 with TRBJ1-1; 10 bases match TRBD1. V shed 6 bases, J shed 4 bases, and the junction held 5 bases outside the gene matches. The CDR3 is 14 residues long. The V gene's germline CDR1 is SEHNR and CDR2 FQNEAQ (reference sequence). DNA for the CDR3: TGTGCCAGCAGACCCGGGACAGGGGCCACTGAAGCTTTCTTT. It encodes CASRPGTGATEAFF.

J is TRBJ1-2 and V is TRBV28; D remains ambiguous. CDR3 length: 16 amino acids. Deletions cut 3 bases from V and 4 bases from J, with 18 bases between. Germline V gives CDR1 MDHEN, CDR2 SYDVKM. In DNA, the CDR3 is TGTGCCAGCAGTTTCCCCGGAGACGTAGGCGGCTATGGCTACACCTTC. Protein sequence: CASSFPGDVGGYGYTF.

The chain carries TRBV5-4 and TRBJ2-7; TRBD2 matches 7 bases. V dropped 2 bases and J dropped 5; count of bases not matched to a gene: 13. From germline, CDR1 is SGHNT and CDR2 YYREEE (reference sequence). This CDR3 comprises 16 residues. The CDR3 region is CASSFNRAGVKDEQYF. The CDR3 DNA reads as TGTGCCAGCAGCTTCAACCGGGCGGGAGTGAAGGACGAGCAGTACTTC.

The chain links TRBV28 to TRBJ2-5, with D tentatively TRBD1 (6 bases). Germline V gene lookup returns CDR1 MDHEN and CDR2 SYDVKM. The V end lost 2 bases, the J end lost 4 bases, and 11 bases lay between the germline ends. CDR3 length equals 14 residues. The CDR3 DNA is TGTGCCAGCAGTTTACTGGGGGCGTCAGAGACCCAGTACTTC. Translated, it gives CASSLLGASETQYF.

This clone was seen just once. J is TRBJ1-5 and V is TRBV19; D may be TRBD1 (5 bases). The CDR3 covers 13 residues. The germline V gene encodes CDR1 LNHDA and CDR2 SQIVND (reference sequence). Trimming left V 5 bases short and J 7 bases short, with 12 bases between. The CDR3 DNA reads TGTGCCAGTAGTCTCCAGGGTCGGCAGCCCCAGCATTTT. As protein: CASSLQGRQPQHF.